The 23 T cell receptor beta chains listed next were all sequenced from one sample in a study of OX40 agonist ivuxolimab in advanced cancers. TCRdb keeps only in-frame clones here, not all; method: immunoSEQ multiplex PCR. The sample has just over 80,000 clones, 70% to 90% seen once; the top ten hold 0.72%. The source was CD4+ or CD8+ T cells sorted from blood, collected in a trial of the OX40 agonist ivuxolimab. Receptors originate from an adult with an advanced solid tumor such as melanoma, head and neck, liver or kidney cancer.

The chain combines TRBV4-1 with TRBJ2-1, with 10 bases aligning to TRBD1. Germline V CDR1 and CDR2: MGHRA, YSYEKL. The ends lost 3 bases at V and 4 bases at J; junction bases unmatched: 9. CDR3 size: 17 residues. Here the CDR3 DNA reads TGCGCCAGCAGCCAGCGGGGAAGACAGGGGGCTTACAATGAGCAGTTCTTC. Its protein is CASSQRGRQGAYNEQFF.

This clone was observed once. The genes are TRBV18 and TRBJ2-7; a weak D match, TRBD1 (6 bases). The CDR3 runs 14 residues. The germline V gene has CDR1 KGHSH and CDR2 LQKENI. Trimming removed 1 base from V and 5 bases from J, with 12 bases in between. The CDR3 region is CASSPREQGDEQYF. In DNA form, the CDR3 reads TGTGCCAGCTCACCACGGGAACAGGGCGACGAGCAGTACTTC.

The V and J genes are TRBV6-5 and TRBJ1-2; TRBD1 might be the D (6 bases). The V and J ends lost 7 bases and 4 bases respectively, with 16 bases between them. The CDR3 totals 14 residues. Germline V gene lookup returns CDR1 MNHEY and CDR2 SVGAGI. The CDR3 coding sequence is TGTGCCAGCAAATATACCGGGACAAGCTATGGCTACACCTTC. It yields the protein CASKYTGTSYGYTF.

The rearrangement links TRBV6-1 to TRBJ2-1, with 10 bases fitting TRBD1. V gave up 5 bases and J gave up 6 bases; unmatched junction bases: 7. This CDR3 comprises 15 residues. Germline V gives CDR1 MNHNS, CDR2 SASEGT. The CDR3 loop is CASSIRDRGVNEQFF. In DNA, the CDR3 is TGTGCCAGCAGTATCCGGGACAGGGGCGTCAATGAGCAGTTCTTC.

The V call is TRBV14, the J call TRBJ1-1; no reliable D call. Germline V gene data show CDR1 as SGHDN and CDR2 as FVKESK. Trimming took off 3 bases at V and 11 bases at J, with 16 bases between the two ends. CDR3 size: 13 residues. The CDR3 DNA follows: TGTGCCAGCAGCCAGGGAAAGGGAGGGAAGGCTTTCTTT. This sequence encodes CASSQGKGGKAFF.

The rearrangement joins TRBV7-2 to TRBJ2-2; D might be TRBD2 (5 bases). CDR3 length: 16 residues. Deletions cut 0 bases from V and 0 bases from J, with 8 bases between. Germline values: CDR1 SGHTA, CDR2 FQGNSA. The CDR3 protein is CASSLAPSSNTGELFF. CDR3 nucleotides: TGTGCCAGCAGCTTAGCTCCTAGCTCGAACACCGGGGAGCTGTTTTTT.

The chain is built from TRBV18 and TRBJ1-6, with D uncertain. CDR1 is KGHSH, CDR2 LQKENI, per germline. This CDR3 has 15 amino acids. V lost 0 bases, J lost 7 bases, and 10 bases lay in between. The CDR3 DNA is TGTGCCAGCTCACCACCAGAGGGCTGGAATTCACCCCTCCACTTT. It is translated as CASSPPEGWNSPLHF.

The chain carries TRBV27 and TRBJ2-3; weak D call: TRBD2 (6 bases). CDR3 length equals 16 residues. Trimming stripped 1 base from V and 1 base from J, with 12 bases between. Looked up from germline, CDR1 is MNHEY and CDR2 is SMNVEV (reference sequence). The CDR3 DNA reads TGTGCCAGCAGTTTATACGGTTGGGGGGGCACAGATACGCAGTATTTT. This gives the protein CASSLYGWGGTDTQYF.

The chain links TRBV25-1 to TRBJ2-2, with D perhaps TRBD1 (5 bases). Per the germline V gene, CDR1 is MGHDK and CDR2 is SYGVNS. V shed 4 bases and J shed 4 bases, with 10 bases lying between them. The CDR3 has 14 amino acids. The CDR3 DNA is TGTGCCAGCAGTGTCCAGGGAAGCACCGGGGAGCTGTTTTTT. Translation: CASSVQGSTGELFF.

The V gene is TRBV28, the J gene TRBJ2-5; D gene unclear. The last part of the DNA fits TRBJ2-7 better; the J call may be wrong. Germline CDR1 MDHEN, CDR2 SYDVKM. The CDR3 loop spans 12 amino acids. The CDR3 DNA sequence: TGTGCCAGCAGTCCCCTCACGAACGAGCAGTACTTC. Translating gives CASSPLTNEQYF.

This clone was counted a single time. The chain links TRBV29-1 to TRBJ2-4; no definite D call. CDR1 and CDR2 from the germline V gene are SQVTM and ANQGSEA. Trimming removed 5 bases from V and 2 bases from J, with 10 bases in between. CDR3 length: 13 residues. CDR3 nucleotides: TGCAGCGTTAGGGCGGCGACCAAAAACATTCAGTACTTC. It is translated as CSVRAATKNIQYF.

V usage is TRBV10-2 and J usage is TRBJ1-1; 9 bases line up with TRBD1. With 6 bases clipped from V and 3 bases from J, the junction kept 5 bases outside the gene matches. The CDR3 spans 14 residues. Germline-derived CDR1 and CDR2 are WSHSY and SAAADI. For the CDR3, the DNA is TGCGCCAGCAGACCCGGGACAGGGTACACTGAAGCTTTCTTT. It encodes CASRPGTGYTEAFF.

This clone was picked up one time. J is TRBJ1-5 and V is TRBV7-9; D is unresolved. The CDR3 totals 14 residues. Germline assignment: CDR1 SEHNR and CDR2 FQNEAQ (reference sequence). V was trimmed by 1 base and J by 4 bases, leaving 8 bases between them. The CDR3 spells CASSLGGGNQPQHF. DNA of the CDR3: TGTGCCAGCAGCTTAGGAGGTGGGAATCAGCCCCAGCATTTT.

The chain employs TRBV10-2 and TRBJ1-6; D remains ambiguous. CDR1 WSHSY and CDR2 SAAADI come from the germline V gene. The CDR3 is 12 amino acids. V gave up 4 bases and J gave up 14 bases, with 12 bases separating them. CDR3 in amino acids: CASSGDVLSLHF. The CDR3 nucleotides read TGCGCCAGCAGTGGGGATGTGTTGTCCCTCCACTTT.

The chain links TRBV19 to TRBJ1-6, with TRBD1 matching over 9 bases. The V and J ends lost 5 bases and 2 bases, in that order; junction bases with no gene match: 10. Germline V gene sequence: CDR1 LNHDA, CDR2 SQIVND (reference sequence). The CDR3 has 18 residues. The CDR3 region has the DNA TGTGCCAGTAGTCCGGGGACAGGGATCGTAACCTATAATTCACCCCTCCACTTT. It encodes CASSPGTGIVTYNSPLHF.

This clone was picked up a small number of times. The chain couples TRBV4-1 to TRBJ1-2; D not certain. Trimming pared 0 bases from V and 0 bases from J, leaving 23 bases between. CDR1 and CDR2 from the germline V gene are MGHRA and YSYEKL. This CDR3 spans 20 amino acids. In DNA form, the CDR3 reads TGCGCCAGCAGCCAAGAATTATACGGGGAGGGCCGTAGAGCTAACTATGGCTACACCTTC. It translates to CASSQELYGEGRRANYGYTF.

This clone was observed a single time. This chain links TRBV10-3 with TRBJ2-2; no definite D call. The CDR3 spans 16 residues. V shed 6 bases and J shed 5 bases, with 19 bases lying between them. Looked up from germline, CDR1 is ENHRY and CDR2 is SYGVKD. CDR3 residues: CAISDGWLGSTGELFF. The CDR3 bases are TGTGCCATCAGCGATGGCTGGTTGGGGTCGACCGGGGAGCTGTTTTTT.

The chain employs TRBV6-5 and TRBJ2-5; maybe TRBD1 (6 bases). V dropped 5 bases and J dropped 0 bases, with 10 bases sitting between them. The CDR3 runs to 14 residues. Germline V gene data show CDR1 as MNHEY and CDR2 as SVGAGI. This CDR3 reads CASSARGYQETQYF. The CDR3, as DNA: TGTGCCAGCAGTGCGAGGGGGTACCAAGAGACCCAGTACTTC.

V usage is TRBV6-9 and J usage is TRBJ2-3; no clear D gene. CDR3 length: 14 amino acids. Germline V gives CDR1 MNHGY, CDR2 SVAAGI. Trimming removed 4 bases at V and 0 bases at J, with 8 bases between. The CDR3 spells CASSSRLSTDTQYF. CDR3 sequence (DNA): TGTGCCAGCAGTTCACGACTGAGCACAGATACGCAGTATTTT.

The chain combines TRBV30 with TRBJ2-5; 16 bases are shared with TRBD2. Germline V gene lookup returns CDR1 GTSNPN and CDR2 SVGIG (reference sequence). The CDR3 sequence is 17 residues long. V was pared by 2 bases and J by 5 bases, with 8 bases of the junction left unmatched. CDR3 bases: TGTGCCTGGAGTCTCGGGACTAGCGGGGGGGCGTGGGAGACCCAGTACTTC. It is translated as CAWSLGTSGGAWETQYF.

This chain links TRBV5-8 with TRBJ2-2, with D perhaps TRBD2 (6 bases). V was cut by 0 bases and J by 0 bases, with 9 bases left in between. The germline V gene has CDR1 SGHTS and CDR2 YDEGEE. The CDR3 is made up of 16 amino acids. The CDR3 here is CASSLARGSNTGELFF. CDR3 sequence (DNA): TGTGCCAGCAGCTTGGCTCGGGGGTCGAACACCGGGGAGCTGTTTTTT.

The chain carries TRBV27 and TRBJ2-7, with a weak D call TRBD2 (5 bases). Germline V gene lookup returns CDR1 MNHEY and CDR2 SMNVEV (reference sequence). V was pared by 2 bases and J by 2 bases, with 13 bases between. CDR3 length equals 15 residues. As DNA, the CDR3 is TGTGCCAGCAGTTTAGGACTCAGATTCACCTACGAGCAGTACTTC. Protein: CASSLGLRFTYEQYF.

The chain combines TRBV2 with TRBJ2-5; TRBD2 matches at 8 bases. The V segment lost 6 bases and the J segment 4 bases; nucleotides outside the gene matches: 22. In germline, CDR1 is SNHLY, CDR2 FYNNEI. The CDR3 extends over 19 amino acids. The CDR3 DNA reads TGTGCCAGCAGGGGGAGGTGGGGGACTAGTTGGACCCTTCGAGAGACCCAGTACTTC. It translates to CASRGRWGTSWTLRETQYF.